This T cell receptor (beta chain) emerged from a study of tumor-infiltrating lymphocytes in primary liver carcinoma. Across the study: Tumors were stage T1-T3 N0M0, roughly 4 to 10 cm across.

Researchers generated TCR beta cDNA from approximately 0.55 ug of total RNA, relying on a constant-region primer. Libraries for TCR beta were built through three nested multiplex PCR rounds, which together made up a slightly modified ARM-PCR procedure. The first two PCR rounds used TRBV1-TRBV30 forward primers with a C-beta reverse primer, 9 to 10 cycles each. From the multiplex PCR reads, TCRdb called clonotypes with MiXCR, one entry per CDR3 protein. The table lists 200,000 or so distinct CDR3 sequences, around 60% of them singletons. This clonotype was observed a single time. RNA was extracted from whole blood without cell sorting, alongside germline DNA. In germline, CDR1 is MDHEN, CDR2 SYDVKM. The CDR3 totals 16 residues.

The sequence came from a woman aged 55-69 years with primary liver carcinoma and hepatitis B virus infection. The chain has TRBV28 and TRBJ2-7, with 11 positions matching TRBD1. The tail of the sequence fits TRBJ2-1 better, so the J call may be wrong. The sequenced sample was peripheral blood. This CDR3 reads CASSDPRGQGGYEQFF. CDR3 DNA: TGTGCCAGCAGCGACCCAAGGGGACAGGGGGGCTACGAGCAGTTCTTC.